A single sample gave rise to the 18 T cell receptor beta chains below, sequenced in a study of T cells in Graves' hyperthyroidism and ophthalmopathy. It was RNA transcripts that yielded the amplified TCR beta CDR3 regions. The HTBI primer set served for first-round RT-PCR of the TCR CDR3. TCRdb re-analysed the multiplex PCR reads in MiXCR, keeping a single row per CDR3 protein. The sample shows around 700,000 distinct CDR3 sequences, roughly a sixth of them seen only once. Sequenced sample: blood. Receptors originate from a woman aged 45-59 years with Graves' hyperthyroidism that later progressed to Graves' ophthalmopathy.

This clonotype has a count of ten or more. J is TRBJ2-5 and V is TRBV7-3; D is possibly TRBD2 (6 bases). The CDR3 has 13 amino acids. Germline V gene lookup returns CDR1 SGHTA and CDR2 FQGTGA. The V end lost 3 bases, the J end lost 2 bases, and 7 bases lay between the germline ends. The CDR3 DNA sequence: TGTGCCAGCAGCTTGGGAGGACAAGAGACCCAGTACTTC. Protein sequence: CASSLGGQETQYF.

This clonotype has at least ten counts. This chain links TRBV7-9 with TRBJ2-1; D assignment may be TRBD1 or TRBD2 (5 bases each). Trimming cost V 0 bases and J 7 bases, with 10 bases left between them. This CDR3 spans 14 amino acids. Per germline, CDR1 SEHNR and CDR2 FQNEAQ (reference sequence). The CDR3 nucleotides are TGTGCCAGCAGCTTAGCGGGGGATTCGAATGAGCAGTTCTTC. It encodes CASSLAGDSNEQFF.

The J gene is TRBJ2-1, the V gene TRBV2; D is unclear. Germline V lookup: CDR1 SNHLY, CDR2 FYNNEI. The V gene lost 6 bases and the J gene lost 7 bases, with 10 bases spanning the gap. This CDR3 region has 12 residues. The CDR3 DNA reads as TGTGCCAGCAGCAATCATCGGAATGAGCAGTTCTTC. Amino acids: CASSNHRNEQFF.

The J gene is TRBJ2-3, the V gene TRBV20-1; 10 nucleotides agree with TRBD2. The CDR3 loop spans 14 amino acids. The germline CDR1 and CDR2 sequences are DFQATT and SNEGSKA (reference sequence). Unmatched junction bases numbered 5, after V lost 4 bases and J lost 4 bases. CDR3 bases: TGCAGTGCTACTACTAGCGGGGTCCCAGATACGCAGTATTTT. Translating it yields CSATTSGVPDTQYF.

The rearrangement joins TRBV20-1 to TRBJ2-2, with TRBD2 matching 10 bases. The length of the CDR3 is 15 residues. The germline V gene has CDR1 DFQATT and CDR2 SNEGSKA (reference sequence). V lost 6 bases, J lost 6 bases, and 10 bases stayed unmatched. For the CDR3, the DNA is TGCAGTGCCGACCCGGGACTAGCGAGCGCCGGGGAGCTGTTTTTT. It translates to CSADPGLASAGELFF.

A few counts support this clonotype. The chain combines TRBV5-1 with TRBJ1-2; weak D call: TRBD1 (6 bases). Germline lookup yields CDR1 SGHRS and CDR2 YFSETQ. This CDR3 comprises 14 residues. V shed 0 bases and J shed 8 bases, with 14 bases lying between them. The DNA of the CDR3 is TGCGCCAGCAGCTTGGAGCCGGGGGCGGGAGGCTACACCTTC. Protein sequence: CASSLEPGAGGYTF.

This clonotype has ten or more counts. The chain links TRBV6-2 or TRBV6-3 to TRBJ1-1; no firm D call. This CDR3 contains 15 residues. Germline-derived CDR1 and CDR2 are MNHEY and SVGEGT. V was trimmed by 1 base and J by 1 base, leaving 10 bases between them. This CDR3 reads CASSYYPGWNTEAFF. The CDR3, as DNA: TGTGCCAGCAGTTACTACCCCGGCTGGAACACTGAAGCTTTCTTT.

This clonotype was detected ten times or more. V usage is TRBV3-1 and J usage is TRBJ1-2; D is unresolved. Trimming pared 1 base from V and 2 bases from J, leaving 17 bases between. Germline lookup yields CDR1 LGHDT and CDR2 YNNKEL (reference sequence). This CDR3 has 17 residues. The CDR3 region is CASSQGHRTRLNYGYTF. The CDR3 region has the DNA TGTGCCAGCAGCCAAGGTCACAGAACCCGATTAAACTATGGCTACACCTTC.

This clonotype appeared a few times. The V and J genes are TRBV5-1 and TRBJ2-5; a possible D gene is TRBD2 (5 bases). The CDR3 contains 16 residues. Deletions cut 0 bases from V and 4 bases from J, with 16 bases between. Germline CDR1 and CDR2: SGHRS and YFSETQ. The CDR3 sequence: CASSLAGRRMGETQYF. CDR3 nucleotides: TGCGCCAGCAGCTTGGCTGGGCGGAGGATGGGAGAGACCCAGTACTTC.

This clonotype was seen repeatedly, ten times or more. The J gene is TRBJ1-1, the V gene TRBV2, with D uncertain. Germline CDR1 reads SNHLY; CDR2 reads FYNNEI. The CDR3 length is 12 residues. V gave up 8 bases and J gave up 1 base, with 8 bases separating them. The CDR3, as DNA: TGTGCCAGCCATCAGACGAACACTGAAGCTTTCTTT. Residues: CASHQTNTEAFF.

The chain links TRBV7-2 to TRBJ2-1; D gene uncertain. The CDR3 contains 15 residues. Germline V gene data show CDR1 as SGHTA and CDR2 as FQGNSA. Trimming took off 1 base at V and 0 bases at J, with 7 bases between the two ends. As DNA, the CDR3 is TGTGCCAGCAGCTTAGTATATAACTCCTACAATGAGCAGTTCTTC. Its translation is CASSLVYNSYNEQFF.

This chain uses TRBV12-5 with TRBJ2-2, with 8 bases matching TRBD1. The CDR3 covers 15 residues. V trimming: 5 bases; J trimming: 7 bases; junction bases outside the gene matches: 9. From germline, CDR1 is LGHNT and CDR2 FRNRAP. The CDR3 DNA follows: TGTGCTAGTGGTCTCCAGGGGGCCGGCGGCGGGGAGCTGTTTTTT. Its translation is CASGLQGAGGGELFF.

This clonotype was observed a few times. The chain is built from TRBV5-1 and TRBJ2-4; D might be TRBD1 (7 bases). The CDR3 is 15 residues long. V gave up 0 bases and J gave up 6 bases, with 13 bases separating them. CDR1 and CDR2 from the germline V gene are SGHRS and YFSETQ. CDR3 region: CASSLGQGGGNIQYF. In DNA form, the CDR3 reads TGCGCCAGCAGCTTGGGACAGGGAGGAGGAAACATTCAGTACTTC.

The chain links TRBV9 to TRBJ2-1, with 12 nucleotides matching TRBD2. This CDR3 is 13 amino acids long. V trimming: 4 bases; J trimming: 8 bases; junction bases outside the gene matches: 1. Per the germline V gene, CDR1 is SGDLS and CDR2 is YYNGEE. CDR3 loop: CASSTSGGHEQFF. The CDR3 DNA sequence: TGTGCCAGCAGCACTAGCGGGGGGCATGAGCAGTTCTTC.

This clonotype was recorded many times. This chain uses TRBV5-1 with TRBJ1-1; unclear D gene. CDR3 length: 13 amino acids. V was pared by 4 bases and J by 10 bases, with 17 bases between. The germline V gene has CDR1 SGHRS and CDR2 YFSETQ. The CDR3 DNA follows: TGCGCCAGCAGCCTCGAAGACCGCCTGGGAGCTTTCTTT. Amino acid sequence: CASSLEDRLGAFF.

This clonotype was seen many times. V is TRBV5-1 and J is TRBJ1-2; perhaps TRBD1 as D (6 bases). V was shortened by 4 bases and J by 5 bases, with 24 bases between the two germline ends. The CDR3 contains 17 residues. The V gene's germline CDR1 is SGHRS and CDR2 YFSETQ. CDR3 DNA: TGCGCCAGCAGCACCGAAGGCCCAGCAGGGGTGTCGTATGGCTACACCTTC. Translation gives CASSTEGPAGVSYGYTF. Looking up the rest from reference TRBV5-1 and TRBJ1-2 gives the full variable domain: KAGVTQTPRYLIKTRGQQVTLSCSPISGHRSVSWYQQTPGQGLQFLFEYFSETQRNKGNFPGRFSGRQFSNSRSEMNVSTLELGDSALYLCASSTEGPAGVSYGYTFGSGTRLTVV.

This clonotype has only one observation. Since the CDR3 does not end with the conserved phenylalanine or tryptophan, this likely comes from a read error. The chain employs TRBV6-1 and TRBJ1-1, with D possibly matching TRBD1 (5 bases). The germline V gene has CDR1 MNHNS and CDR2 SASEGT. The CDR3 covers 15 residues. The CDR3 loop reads CATSEGRRGGTEAFL. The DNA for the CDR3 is TGTGCCACCAGTGAAGGTCGTAGGGGAGGCACTGAAGCTTTCCTT.

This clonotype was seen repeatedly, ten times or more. The CDR3 DNA reads TGTGCCAGCAGCCTTACGACTAGCGGGGGGGTACTGGAAGGCTACGAGCAGTACTTC. It encodes CASSLTTSGGVLEGYEQYF. This rearrangement joins TRBV11-2 to TRBJ2-7, with 14 bases matching TRBD2. V lost 5 bases and J lost 3; bases outside the gene matches: 15. Germline CDR1 is SGHAT and CDR2 is FQNNGV. CDR3 size: 19 residues.